Shown below are 27 T cell receptor beta chains from a single sample sequenced in a study of CD8 T cells in ankylosing spondylitis. Each CDR3 protein gets one entry after TCRdb re-called the 5' RACE reads with MiXCR. The table shows approximately 290,000 distinct CDR3 sequences, with around 21% occurring only once. The sample taken for sequencing was blood, either unsorted or a sorted T cell fraction (not recorded which). These receptors were obtained from a female donor with ankylosing spondylitis or in good health (not recorded which).

This clonotype has more than one count but fewer than ten. This chain connects TRBV15 to TRBJ2-7, with D unclear. V was clipped by 3 bases and J by 2 bases, with 8 bases between them. The CDR3 extends over 13 amino acids. Germline values: CDR1 LNHNV, CDR2 YYDKDF (reference sequence). CDR3 sequence (DNA): TGTGCCACCAGCAGGGGCAGAACCTACGAGCAGTACTTC. Its translation is CATSRGRTYEQYF.

This clonotype turned up a few times. The chain recombines TRBV6-5 with TRBJ1-3; D remains unclear. This CDR3 comprises 12 residues. Germline V gene data show CDR1 as MNHEY and CDR2 as SVGAGI. Trimming stripped 7 bases from V and 4 bases from J, with 8 bases between. For the CDR3, the DNA is TGTGCCAGCATCGACGGCGGAAACACCATATATTTT. This translates into CASIDGGNTIYF.

This clonotype was seen a few times. The chain links TRBV7-2 to TRBJ2-6; D might be TRBD2 (6 bases). From germline, CDR1 is SGHTA and CDR2 FQGNSA. Trimming pared 1 base from V and 2 bases from J, leaving 9 bases between. The CDR3 spans 16 residues. The CDR3 region has the DNA TGTGCCAGCAGCTTAGTTGGGGGGACTGGGGCCAACGTCCTGACTTTC. Encoded protein: CASSLVGGTGANVLTF.

This clonotype occurred a few times. The rearrangement links TRBV20-1 to TRBJ1-1; no clear D gene. Germline CDR1 and CDR2: DFQATT and SNEGSKA (reference sequence). V was trimmed by 3 bases and J by 5 bases, leaving 10 bases between them. This CDR3 comprises 12 residues. CDR3 residues: CSASYGWTEAFF. CDR3 sequence (DNA): TGCAGTGCTAGCTATGGGTGGACTGAAGCTTTCTTT.

This clonotype was observed a few times. The CDR3 sequence is CASSLGTAAYEQYF. The CDR3 DNA reads as TGTGCCAGCAGCTTAGGGACAGCAGCTTACGAGCAGTACTTC. The chain links TRBV7-2 to TRBJ2-7; a possible D gene is TRBD1 (6 bases). Germline V CDR1 and CDR2: SGHTA, FQGNSA. Trimming removed 1 base at V and 4 bases at J, with 11 bases between. The CDR3 consists of 14 residues.

This sequence joins TRBV24-1 and TRBJ2-7; TRBD2 agrees at 9 bases. V dropped 0 bases and J dropped 5; count of bases not matched to a gene: 13. From germline, CDR1 is KGHDR and CDR2 SFDVKD. The CDR3 has 18 residues. The CDR3 bases are TGTGCCACCAGTGATTTGTTCCTAGCGGGATCAGCGCCCCACGAGCAGTACTTC. It is translated as CATSDLFLAGSAPHEQYF.

This clonotype was recorded a few times. The chain couples TRBV7-2 to TRBJ2-7; TRBD1 agrees at 7 bases. The J segment lost 4 bases and the V segment lost 4 bases, leaving 10 bases of the junction unmatched. The CDR3 length is 15 residues. Germline CDR1 is SGHTA and CDR2 is FQGNSA. Written as DNA, the CDR3 is TGTGCCAGCAGCTACCGACAGGGTTTTTCGTACGAGCAGTACTTC. This translates into CASSYRQGFSYEQYF.

This clonotype has more than one count but fewer than ten. The chain recombines TRBV12-3 or TRBV12-4 with TRBJ2-3; 11 positions agree with TRBD2. The CDR3 totals 17 residues. V lost 3 bases to trimming and J lost 6 bases; unmatched junction nucleotides: 11. DNA of the CDR3: TGTGCCAGCAGTTTCCAGGGTAGCGGGAGGGCCGCGGATACGCAGTATTTT. Its protein product is CASSFQGSGRAADTQYF.

This clonotype was recorded a few times. The J gene is TRBJ2-1, the V gene TRBV20-1; D is undetermined. V was cut by 2 bases and J by 4 bases, with 15 bases left in between. This CDR3 has 15 amino acids. From germline, CDR1 is DFQATT and CDR2 SNEGSKA (reference sequence). For the CDR3, the DNA is TGCAGTGCTAGACCGCCTAGGAGCGCTTACAATGAGCAGTTCTTC. Translated: CSARPPRSAYNEQFF.

This chain uses TRBV12-3 or TRBV12-4 with TRBJ2-7, with 8 bases identical to TRBD2. V was pared by 2 bases and J by 5 bases, with 5 bases of the junction left unmatched. The CDR3 spans 14 residues. CDR3 protein: CASSLKAGANEQYF. The CDR3 nucleotides read TGTGCCAGCAGTTTAAAAGCGGGAGCCAACGAGCAGTACTTC.

The chain uses TRBV6-2 or TRBV6-3 and TRBJ2-1; tentatively, D is TRBD2 (5 bases). Germline V CDR1 and CDR2: MNHEY, SVGEGT. This CDR3 has 13 residues. The ends were cut back, 10 bases at V and 4 bases at J, with 14 bases in the middle. The CDR3 coding sequence is TGTGCCACATCGAGTCGGGGTTACAATGAGCAGTTCTTC. Translating it yields CATSSRGYNEQFF.

This clonotype has a handful of counts. The chain carries TRBV29-1 and TRBJ2-7, with unresolved D. This CDR3 region has 15 residues. Trimming pared 1 base from V and 0 bases from J, leaving 13 bases between. The germline CDR1 and CDR2 sequences are SQVTM and ANQGSEA. The CDR3 loop reads CSVEVALPSSYEQYF. The CDR3, as DNA: TGCAGCGTTGAAGTAGCACTACCGAGCTCCTACGAGCAGTACTTC.

This clonotype was seen a few times. The chain joins TRBV27 to TRBJ2-2, with 7 nucleotides matching TRBD2. This CDR3 comprises 15 residues. The V and J ends lost 2 bases and 4 bases, in that order; junction bases with no gene match: 4. Germline assignment: CDR1 MNHEY and CDR2 SMNVEV (reference sequence). CDR3 residues: CASSLLASGTGELFF. The DNA for the CDR3 is TGTGCCAGCAGTTTACTGGCTAGCGGCACCGGGGAGCTGTTTTTT.

Ten or more counts support this clonotype. The V call is TRBV29-1, the J call TRBJ2-2; D remains unclear. Germline V gene data show CDR1 as SQVTM and CDR2 as ANQGSEA. With 4 bases removed from V and 1 base from J, the gap between germline ends came to 10 bases. This CDR3 is 14 amino acids long. This chain's CDR3 is CSVGSLGNTGELFF. The CDR3 DNA reads TGCAGCGTTGGTTCCCTGGGGAACACCGGGGAGCTGTTTTTT.

This clonotype came up many times. V and J are TRBV20-1 and TRBJ2-3; the match to TRBD2 covers 10 bases. The CDR3 is 14 residues long. V shed 5 bases, J shed 1 base, and the junction held 3 bases outside the gene matches. In germline, CDR1 is DFQATT, CDR2 SNEGSKA (reference sequence). The CDR3 spells CSAASGRGTDTQYF. CDR3 DNA sequence: TGCAGTGCTGCTAGCGGGAGAGGCACAGATACGCAGTATTTT.

The chain couples TRBV14 to TRBJ1-2; 7 bases are a match to TRBD1. This CDR3 has 13 amino acids. V lost 1 base and J lost 8; bases outside the gene matches: 4. CDR1 is SGHDN, CDR2 FVKESK, per germline. CDR3 residues: CASSQARGNGYTF. The CDR3 DNA follows: TGTGCCAGCAGCCAAGCCAGGGGGAACGGCTACACCTTC.

There are many counts of this clonotype. The V call is TRBV29-1, the J call TRBJ1-2, with D hard to call. V lost 7 bases, J lost 1 base, and 10 bases lay in between. Germline CDR1 is SQVTM and CDR2 is ANQGSEA. CDR3 size: 12 residues. The CDR3 DNA follows: TGCAGCGCGGAGGTGATTAACTATGGCTACACCTTC. It specifies CSAEVINYGYTF.

The chain combines TRBV20-1 with TRBJ2-7; the D gene could be TRBD1 or TRBD2 (5 bases each). The length of the CDR3 is 14 residues. Trimming removed 5 bases from V and 2 bases from J, with 16 bases in between. The germline V gene encodes CDR1 DFQATT and CDR2 SNEGSKA (reference sequence). The CDR3 loop is CSAHLGAQAYEQYF. The CDR3 region has the DNA TGCAGTGCTCACCTCGGGGCGCAAGCCTACGAGCAGTACTTC.

This clonotype has more than one count but fewer than ten. The chain combines TRBV20-1 with TRBJ2-7; D is unresolved. Looked up from germline, CDR1 is DFQATT and CDR2 is SNEGSKA (reference sequence). The CDR3 covers 12 residues. Deletions cut 2 bases from V and 6 bases from J, with 11 bases between. This CDR3 is CSARLVSAEQYF. For the CDR3, the DNA is TGCAGTGCTAGACTAGTATCCGCCGAGCAGTACTTC.

Remarks on this clonotype: A much larger clone is a single base away; this may be a read error. The rearrangement uses TRBV6-5 and TRBJ2-2, with D unclear. Germline lookup yields CDR1 MNHEY and CDR2 SVGAGI. The CDR3 totals 11 residues. CDR3 amino acids: CDSSVLGELFF. Here the CDR3 DNA reads TGTGACAGCAGTGTATTGGGGGAGCTGTTTTTT.

The chain carries TRBV4-3 and TRBJ2-2; 11 bases are shared with TRBD1. Germline V lookup: CDR1 LGHNA, CDR2 YSLEER. The CDR3 length is 16 residues. The V and J ends lost 1 base and 7 bases, in that order; junction bases with no gene match: 5. CDR3 sequence: CASSQVPGQGVGELFF. The DNA for the CDR3 is TGCGCCAGCAGCCAAGTCCCGGGACAGGGGGTCGGGGAGCTGTTTTTT.

This chain connects TRBV29-1 to TRBJ1-2, with TRBD1 matching over 11 bases. V was clipped by 8 bases and J by 6 bases; unmatched bases: 5. CDR1 and CDR2 (germline): SQVTM, ANQGSEA. This CDR3 has 12 residues. The CDR3 region is CSSWTGGNGYTF. Here the CDR3 DNA reads TGCAGCTCTTGGACAGGGGGCAATGGCTACACCTTC.

This clonotype has a count of ten or more. The rearrangement links TRBV7-9 to TRBJ2-5; 9 bases align to TRBD1. Germline values: CDR1 SEHNR, CDR2 FQNEAQ (reference sequence). The length of the CDR3 is 15 residues. The junction had 12 bases not matched to a gene; V was cut back by 3 bases and J by 10 bases. CDR3 region: CASSFSTGQGSSQYF. The CDR3 coding sequence is TGTGCCAGCAGCTTTTCGACTGGACAGGGGAGTAGCCAGTACTTC.

This clonotype came up a few times. V and J are TRBV5-8 and TRBJ1-6; D unclear. The CDR3 is 13 amino acids. CDR1 and CDR2 from the germline V gene are SGHTS and YDEGEE. With 1 base removed from V and 7 bases from J, the gap between germline ends came to 6 bases. CDR3 nucleotide sequence: TGTGCCAGCAGCTTGCGCAAGAATTCACCCCTCCACTTT. It codes for CASSLRKNSPLHF.

V usage is TRBV20-1 and J usage is TRBJ2-3, with D possibly TRBD2 on 5 matching bases. Germline CDR1 reads DFQATT; CDR2 reads SNEGSKA (reference sequence). The CDR3 is 12 residues long. V was pared by 3 bases and J by 6 bases, with 10 bases between. The CDR3, as DNA: TGCAGTGCTAGGGGCGGGCCCGATACGCAGTATTTT. Its protein is CSARGGPDTQYF.

This clonotype has only a few counts. This chain links TRBV7-9 with TRBJ1-5, with D unresolved. V was trimmed by 3 bases and J by 3 bases, leaving 9 bases between them. The CDR3 covers 14 residues. Per the germline V gene, CDR1 is SEHNR and CDR2 is FQNEAQ (reference sequence). The CDR3 reads CASSFNGFNQPQHF. The CDR3 nucleotides are TGTGCCAGCAGCTTCAATGGATTCAATCAGCCCCAGCATTTT.

This clonotype occurred a few times. The chain uses TRBV27 and TRBJ1-2; no clear D gene. The CDR3 runs to 15 residues. Deletions cut 0 bases from V and 1 base from J, with 9 bases between. The germline CDR1 and CDR2 sequences are MNHEY and SMNVEV (reference sequence). The DNA for the CDR3 is TGTGCCAGCAGTTTATCGGGTCTCAGTAACTATGGCTACACCTTC. Its protein product is CASSLSGLSNYGYTF.